This note documents a single T cell receptor beta chain sequence. What it recognizes is unknown. This sample is part of a study of T cell responses to AZD1222 COVID-19 vaccine. The data were produced by immunoSEQ multiplex PCR, yet TCRdb's version contains in-frame clones alone and is incomplete. The top ten hold 6.2% of the sample, which has 90,000 to 120,000 clones, just over 90% seen once. Pooled in the analysis were second doses at about 4 or about 12 weeks. Findings of the study overall: Seropositivity was recorded at baseline in only 6 or 7 AZD1222 recipients. Donors were chiefly white British, with a greater number of females, and clonal diversity was perhaps underestimated.

Germline CDR1 reads SEHNR; CDR2 reads FQNEAQ (reference sequence). This CDR3 is 15 amino acids long. V was trimmed by 1 base and J by 2 bases, leaving 11 bases between them. This chain uses TRBV7-9 with TRBJ2-5; D may match TRBD1 or TRBD2 (6 bases each). This sample comprised peripheral blood, obtained 28 days after the second AZD1222 dose. This TCR came from an adult who received the AZD1222 COVID-19 vaccine. The CDR3 loop is CASSLVGGPQETQYF. In nucleotides, the CDR3 is TGTGCCAGCAGCTTAGTGGGGGGCCCACAAGAGACCCAGTACTTC.